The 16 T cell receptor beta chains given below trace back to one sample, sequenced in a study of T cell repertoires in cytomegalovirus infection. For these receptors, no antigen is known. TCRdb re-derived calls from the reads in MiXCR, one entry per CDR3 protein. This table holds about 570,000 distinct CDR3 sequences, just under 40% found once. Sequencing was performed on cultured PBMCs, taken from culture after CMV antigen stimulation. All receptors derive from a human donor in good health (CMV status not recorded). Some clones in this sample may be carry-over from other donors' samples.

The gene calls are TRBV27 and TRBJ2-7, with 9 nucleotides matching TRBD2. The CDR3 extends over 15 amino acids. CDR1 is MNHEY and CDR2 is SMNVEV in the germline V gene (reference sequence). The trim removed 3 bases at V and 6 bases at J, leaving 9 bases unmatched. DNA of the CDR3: TGTGCCAGCAGTTTTGGCGGGAGGGCCCGTGGCGAGCAGTACTTC. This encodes CASSFGGRARGEQYF.

The CDR3, as DNA: TGTGCCAGCAGCCGAGCGGGAGAAGAAGATACGCAGTATTTT. Protein sequence: CASSRAGEEDTQYF. The chain combines TRBV7-9 with TRBJ2-3, with TRBD2 matching 8 bases. The CDR3 runs to 14 residues. Germline assignment: CDR1 SEHNR and CDR2 FQNEAQ (reference sequence). The trim removed 5 bases at V and 5 bases at J, leaving 6 bases unmatched.

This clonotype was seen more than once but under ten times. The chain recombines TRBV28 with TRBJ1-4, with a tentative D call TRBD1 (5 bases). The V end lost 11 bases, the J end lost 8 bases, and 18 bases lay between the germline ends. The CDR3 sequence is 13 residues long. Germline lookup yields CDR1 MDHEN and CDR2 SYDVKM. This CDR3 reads CACQPGPREKLFF. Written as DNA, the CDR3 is TGTGCCTGTCAACCGGGGCCTCGCGAAAAACTGTTTTTT.

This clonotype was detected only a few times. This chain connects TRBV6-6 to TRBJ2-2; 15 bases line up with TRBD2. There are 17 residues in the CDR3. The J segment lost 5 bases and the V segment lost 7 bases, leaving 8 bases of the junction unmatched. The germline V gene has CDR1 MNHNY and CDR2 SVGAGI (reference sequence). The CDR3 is CASTLGLAGGGTGELFF. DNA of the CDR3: TGTGCCAGCACCCTGGGACTAGCGGGGGGCGGGACCGGGGAGCTGTTTTTT.

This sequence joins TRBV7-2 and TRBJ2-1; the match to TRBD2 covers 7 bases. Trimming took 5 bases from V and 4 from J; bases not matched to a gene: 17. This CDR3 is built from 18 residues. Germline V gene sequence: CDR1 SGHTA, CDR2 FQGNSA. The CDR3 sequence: CASSTSRGRAGLYNEQFF. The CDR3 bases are TGTGCCAGCAGCACATCACGGGGGAGGGCAGGCTTGTACAATGAGCAGTTCTTC.

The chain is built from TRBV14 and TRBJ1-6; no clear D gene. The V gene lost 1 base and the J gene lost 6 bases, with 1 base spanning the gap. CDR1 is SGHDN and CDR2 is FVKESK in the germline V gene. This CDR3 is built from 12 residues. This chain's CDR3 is CASSQVNSPLHF. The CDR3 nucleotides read TGTGCCAGCAGCCAAGTTAATTCACCCCTCCACTTT.

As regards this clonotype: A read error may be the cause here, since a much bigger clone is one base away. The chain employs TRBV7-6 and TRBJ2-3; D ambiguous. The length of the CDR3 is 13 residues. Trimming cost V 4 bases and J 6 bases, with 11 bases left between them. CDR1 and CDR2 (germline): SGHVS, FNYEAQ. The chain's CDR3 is CASSSPPWDTQYF. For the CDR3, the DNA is TGTGCCAGCAGCTCCCCTCCATGGGATACGCAGTATTTT.

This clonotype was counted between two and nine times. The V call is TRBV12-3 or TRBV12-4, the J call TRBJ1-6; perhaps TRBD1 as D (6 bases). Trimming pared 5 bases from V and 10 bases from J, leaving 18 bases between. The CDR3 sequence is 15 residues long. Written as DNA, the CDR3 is TGTGCCAGCAGTCCCCGGGGGGGGACATCCTCACCCCTCCACTTT. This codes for CASSPRGGTSSPLHF.

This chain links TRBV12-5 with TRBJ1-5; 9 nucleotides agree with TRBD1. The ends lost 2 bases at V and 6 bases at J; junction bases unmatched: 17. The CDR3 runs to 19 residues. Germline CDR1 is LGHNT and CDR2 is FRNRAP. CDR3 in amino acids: CASGLSGLRDREIGQPQHF. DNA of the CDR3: TGTGCTAGTGGTTTGTCAGGATTGCGGGACAGGGAGATAGGTCAGCCCCAGCATTTT.

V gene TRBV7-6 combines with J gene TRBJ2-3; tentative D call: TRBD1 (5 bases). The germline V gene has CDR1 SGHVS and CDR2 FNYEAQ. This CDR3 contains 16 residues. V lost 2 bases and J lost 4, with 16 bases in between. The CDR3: CASSLYRARVADTQYF. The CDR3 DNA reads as TGTGCCAGCAGCTTATATCGCGCCAGGGTAGCAGATACGCAGTATTTT.

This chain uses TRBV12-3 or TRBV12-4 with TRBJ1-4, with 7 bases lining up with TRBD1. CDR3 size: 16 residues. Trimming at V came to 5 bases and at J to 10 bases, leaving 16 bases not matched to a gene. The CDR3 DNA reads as TGTGCCAGCAGTCATACAGGGGAGGGTTACGGCGGAAAACTGTTTTTT. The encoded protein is CASSHTGEGYGGKLFF.

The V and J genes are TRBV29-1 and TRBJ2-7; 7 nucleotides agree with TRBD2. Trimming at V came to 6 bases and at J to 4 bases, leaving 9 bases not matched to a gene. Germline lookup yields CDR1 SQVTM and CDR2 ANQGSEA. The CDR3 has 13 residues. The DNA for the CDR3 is TGCAGCGTCCGGACTAGTCTGCGGTACGAGCAGTACTTC. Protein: CSVRTSLRYEQYF.

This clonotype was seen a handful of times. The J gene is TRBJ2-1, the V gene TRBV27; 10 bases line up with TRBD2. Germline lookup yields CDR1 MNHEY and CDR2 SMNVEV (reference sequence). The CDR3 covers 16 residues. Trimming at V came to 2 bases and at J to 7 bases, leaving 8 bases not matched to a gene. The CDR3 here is CASSLPPGLASNEQFF. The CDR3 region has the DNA TGTGCCAGCAGTTTACCCCCGGGACTAGCGAGTAATGAGCAGTTCTTC.

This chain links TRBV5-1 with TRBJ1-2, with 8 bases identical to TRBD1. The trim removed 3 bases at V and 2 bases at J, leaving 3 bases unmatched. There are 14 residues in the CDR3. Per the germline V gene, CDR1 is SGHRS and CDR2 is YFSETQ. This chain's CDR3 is CASSWGQANYGYTF. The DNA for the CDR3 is TGCGCCAGCAGCTGGGGACAGGCAAACTATGGCTACACCTTC.

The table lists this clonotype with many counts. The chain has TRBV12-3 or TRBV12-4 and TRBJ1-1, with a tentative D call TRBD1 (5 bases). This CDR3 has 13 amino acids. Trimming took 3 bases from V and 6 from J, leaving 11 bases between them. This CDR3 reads CASSFVPGSEAFF. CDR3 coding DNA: TGTGCCAGCAGTTTCGTTCCAGGGTCTGAAGCTTTCTTT.

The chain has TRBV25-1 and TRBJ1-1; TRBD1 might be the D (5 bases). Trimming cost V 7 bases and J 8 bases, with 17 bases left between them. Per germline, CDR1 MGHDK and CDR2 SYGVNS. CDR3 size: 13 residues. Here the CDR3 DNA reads TGTGCCAGCAACCCCCTCGGGGGAGGGGAAGCTTTCTTT. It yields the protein CASNPLGGGEAFF.